The entry that follows covers one T cell receptor (beta chain) sequence. Antigen specificity is unknown. This specimen comes from a study of post-analysis software for immune sequencing data. Regarding the study as a whole: The five TRBV segments detected at higher frequency in patients than in controls included TRBV5-6, TRBV5-1 and TRBV20-1. There was significantly lower normalized Chao1 diversity in multiple sclerosis patients than in controls.

Unique molecular identifiers had been added to the TCR beta cDNA libraries. TCRdb processed the PCR reads anew with MiXCR; each CDR3 protein has one entry. The repertoire includes hundreds of thousands of distinct CDR3 sequences, 53% of them detected once, and roughly 4.4% sits in the top ten. CDR3 length: 13 amino acids. CDR1 is MGHDK and CDR2 is SYGVNS in the germline V gene. V was shortened by 7 bases and J by 4 bases, with 13 bases between the two germline ends. V gene TRBV25-1 combines with J gene TRBJ2-5; D might be TRBD1 (7 bases). The receptor was isolated from a girl between 5 and 17 years old with multiple sclerosis. Sequences were obtained from blood. CDR3 region: CASKGQGGETQYF. CDR3 DNA: TGTGCCAGCAAGGGCCAGGGGGGAGAGACCCAGTACTTC.